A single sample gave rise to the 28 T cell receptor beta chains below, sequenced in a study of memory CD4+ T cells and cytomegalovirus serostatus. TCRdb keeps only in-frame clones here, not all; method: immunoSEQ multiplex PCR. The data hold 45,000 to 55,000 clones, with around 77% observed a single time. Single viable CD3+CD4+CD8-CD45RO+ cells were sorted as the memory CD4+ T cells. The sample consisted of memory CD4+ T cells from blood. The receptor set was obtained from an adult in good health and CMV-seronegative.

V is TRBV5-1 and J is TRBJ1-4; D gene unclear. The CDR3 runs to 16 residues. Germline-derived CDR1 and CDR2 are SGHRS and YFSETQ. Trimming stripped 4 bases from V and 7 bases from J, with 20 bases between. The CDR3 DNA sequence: TGCGCCAGCAGCCCGTGGACCCCGGGAGCCCTTGAAAAACTGTTTTTT. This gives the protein CASSPWTPGALEKLFF.

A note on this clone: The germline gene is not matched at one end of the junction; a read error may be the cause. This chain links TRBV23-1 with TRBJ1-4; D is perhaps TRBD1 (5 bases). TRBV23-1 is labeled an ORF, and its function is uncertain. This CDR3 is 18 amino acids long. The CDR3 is CASSQSSPSGRINERLFF. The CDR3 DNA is TGCGCCAGCAGTCAATCTAGCCCCTCGGGACGGATTAATGAAAGACTGTTTTTT.

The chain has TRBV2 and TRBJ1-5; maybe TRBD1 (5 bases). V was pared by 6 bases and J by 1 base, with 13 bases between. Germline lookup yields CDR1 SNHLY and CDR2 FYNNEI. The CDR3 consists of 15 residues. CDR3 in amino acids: CASSLRAGSNQPQHF. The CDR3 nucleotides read TGTGCCAGCAGCTTAAGGGCAGGGAGCAATCAGCCCCAGCATTTT.

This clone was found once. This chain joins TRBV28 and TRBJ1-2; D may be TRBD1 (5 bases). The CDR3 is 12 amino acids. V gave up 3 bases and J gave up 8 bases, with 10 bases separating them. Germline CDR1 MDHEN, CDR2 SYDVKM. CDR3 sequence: CASSLPGAGYTF. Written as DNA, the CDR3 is TGTGCCAGCAGTTTGCCCGGGGCCGGCTACACCTTC.

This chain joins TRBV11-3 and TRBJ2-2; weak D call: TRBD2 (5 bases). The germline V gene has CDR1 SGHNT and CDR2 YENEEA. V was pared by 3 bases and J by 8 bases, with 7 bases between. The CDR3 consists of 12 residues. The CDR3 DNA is TGTGCCAGCAGCTTCGGCGGGGGGGAGCTGTTTTTT. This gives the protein CASSFGGGELFF.

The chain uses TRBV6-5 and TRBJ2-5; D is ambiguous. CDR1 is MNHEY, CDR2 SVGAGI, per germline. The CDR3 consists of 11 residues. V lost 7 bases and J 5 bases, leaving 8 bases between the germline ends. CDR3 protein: CASTPGETQYF. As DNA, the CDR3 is TGTGCCAGCACCCCTGGGGAGACCCAGTACTTC.

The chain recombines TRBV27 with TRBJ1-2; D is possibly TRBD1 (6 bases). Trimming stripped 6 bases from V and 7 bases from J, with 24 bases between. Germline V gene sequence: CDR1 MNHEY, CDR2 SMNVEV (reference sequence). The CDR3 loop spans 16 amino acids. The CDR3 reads CASSLTAQRGGGGYTF. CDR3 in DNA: TGTGCCAGCAGCCTTACAGCCCAACGGGGAGGGGGTGGCTACACCTTC.

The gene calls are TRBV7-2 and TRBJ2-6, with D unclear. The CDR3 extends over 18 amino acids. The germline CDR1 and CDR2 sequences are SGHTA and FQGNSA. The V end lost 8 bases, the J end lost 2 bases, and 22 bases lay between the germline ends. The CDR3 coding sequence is TGTGCCAGCCCGAAACCCGATAGAATACACGCTGGGGCCAACGTCCTGACTTTC. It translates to CASPKPDRIHAGANVLTF.

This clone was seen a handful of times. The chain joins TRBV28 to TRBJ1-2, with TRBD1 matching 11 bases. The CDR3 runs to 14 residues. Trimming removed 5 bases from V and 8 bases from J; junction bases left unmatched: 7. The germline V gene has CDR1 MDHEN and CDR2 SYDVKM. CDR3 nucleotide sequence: TGTGCCAGCAGTATAGGACAGGGGGCTTGGGGCTACACCTTC. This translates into CASSIGQGAWGYTF.

CDR3 sequence reads: CASREHFGQGGGEQFF. The CDR3 nucleotides are TGCGCCAGCAGAGAACACTTCGGACAGGGCGGCGGGGAGCAGTTCTTC. This chain connects TRBV5-1 to TRBJ2-1; 8 bases map to TRBD1. From germline, CDR1 is SGHRS and CDR2 YFSETQ. The V and J ends lost 5 bases and 10 bases, in that order; junction bases with no gene match: 17. This CDR3 is built from 16 residues. Full variable domain (outside the CDR3, taken from reference TRBV5-1 and TRBJ2-1): KAGVTQTPRYLIKTRGQQVTLSCSPISGHRSVSWYQQTPGQGLQFLFEYFSETQRNKGNFPGRFSGRQFSNSRSEMNVSTLELGDSALYLCASREHFGQGGGEQFFGPGTRLTVL.

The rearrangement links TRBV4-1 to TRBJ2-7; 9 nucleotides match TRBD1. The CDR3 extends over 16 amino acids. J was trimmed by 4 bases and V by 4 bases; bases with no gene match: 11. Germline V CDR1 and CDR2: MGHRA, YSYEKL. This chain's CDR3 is CASSPGPDRGLYEQYF. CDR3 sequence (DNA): TGCGCCAGCAGCCCCGGCCCCGACAGGGGGTTGTACGAGCAGTACTTC.

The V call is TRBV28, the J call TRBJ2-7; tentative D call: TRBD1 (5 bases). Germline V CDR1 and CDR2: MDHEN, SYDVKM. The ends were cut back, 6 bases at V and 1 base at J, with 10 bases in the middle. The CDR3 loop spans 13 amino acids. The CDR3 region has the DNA TGTGCCAGCAGCTTGGGGCCTTCCTACGAGCAGTACTTC. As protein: CASSLGPSYEQYF.

The CDR3 here is CASSFITGISYF. The CDR3 region has the DNA TGTGCCAGCAGCTTCATAACGGGGATATCGTACTTC. The rearrangement uses TRBV7-9 and TRBJ2-7; TRBD2 might be the D (5 bases). The CDR3 extends over 12 amino acids. Germline V gene lookup returns CDR1 SEHNR and CDR2 FQNEAQ (reference sequence). V lost 3 bases to trimming and J lost 12 bases, with 15 bases between them. Full variable domain (missing parts from reference TRBV7-9 and TRBJ2-7): DTGVSQNPRHKITKRGQNVTFRCDPISEHNRLYWYRQTLGQGPEFLTYFQNEAQLEKSRLLSDRFSAERPKGSFSTLEIQRTEQGDSAMYLCASSFITGISYFGPGTRLTVT.

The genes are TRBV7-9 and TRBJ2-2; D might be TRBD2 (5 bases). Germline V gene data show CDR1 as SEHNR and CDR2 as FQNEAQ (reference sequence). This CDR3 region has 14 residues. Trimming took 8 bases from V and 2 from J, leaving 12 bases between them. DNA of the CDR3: TGTGCCAGCGGTTGGGAGATTAACACCGGGGAGCTGTTTTTT. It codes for CASGWEINTGELFF.

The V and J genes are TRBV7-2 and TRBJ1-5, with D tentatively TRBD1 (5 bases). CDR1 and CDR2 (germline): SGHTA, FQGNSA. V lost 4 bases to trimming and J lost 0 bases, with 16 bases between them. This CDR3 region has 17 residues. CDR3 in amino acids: CASSYKTTVNSNQPQHF. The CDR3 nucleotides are TGTGCCAGCAGCTATAAAACGACAGTTAATAGCAATCAGCCCCAGCATTTT.

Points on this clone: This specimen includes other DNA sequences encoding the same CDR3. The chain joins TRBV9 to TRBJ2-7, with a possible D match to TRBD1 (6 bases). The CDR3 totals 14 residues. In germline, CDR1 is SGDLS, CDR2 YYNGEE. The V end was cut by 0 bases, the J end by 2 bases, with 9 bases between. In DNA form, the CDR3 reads TGTGCCAGCAGCGTAGGGACAGAAGCCTACGAGCAGTACTTC. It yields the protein CASSVGTEAYEQYF.

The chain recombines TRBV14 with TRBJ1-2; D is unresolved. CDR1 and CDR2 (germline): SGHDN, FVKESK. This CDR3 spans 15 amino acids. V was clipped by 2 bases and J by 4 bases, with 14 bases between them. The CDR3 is CASSQTPQSSYGYTF. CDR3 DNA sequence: TGTGCCAGCAGCCAAACCCCACAGTCGAGCTATGGCTACACCTTC.

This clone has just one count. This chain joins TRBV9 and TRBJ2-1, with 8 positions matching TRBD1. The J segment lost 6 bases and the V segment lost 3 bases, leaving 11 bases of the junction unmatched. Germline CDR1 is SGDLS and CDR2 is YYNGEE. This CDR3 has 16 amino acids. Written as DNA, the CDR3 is TGTGCCAGCAGCGGACGGGACAGGCCCTCTGCCAATGAGCAGTTCTTC. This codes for CASSGRDRPSANEQFF.

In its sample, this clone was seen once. Written as DNA, the CDR3 is TGCGCCAGCAGCCAAATAGGGGGCCTTGGCAACTATGGCTACACCTTC. It translates to CASSQIGGLGNYGYTF. This chain joins TRBV4-3 and TRBJ1-2; TRBD1 matches at 7 bases. The CDR3 extends over 16 amino acids. V lost 2 bases to trimming and J lost 2 bases; unmatched junction nucleotides: 8. Per the germline V gene, CDR1 is LGHNA and CDR2 is YSLEER.

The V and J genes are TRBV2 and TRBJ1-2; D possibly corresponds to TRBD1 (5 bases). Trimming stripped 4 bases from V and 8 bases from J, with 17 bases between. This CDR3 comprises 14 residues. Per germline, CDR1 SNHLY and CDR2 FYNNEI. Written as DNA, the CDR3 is TGTGCCAGCAGTGTGTTTTCAGGGACGGGCGGCTACACCTTC. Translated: CASSVFSGTGGYTF.

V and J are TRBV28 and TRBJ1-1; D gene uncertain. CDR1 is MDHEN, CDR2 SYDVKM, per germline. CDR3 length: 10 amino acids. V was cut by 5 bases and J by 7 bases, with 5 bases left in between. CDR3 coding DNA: TGTGCCAGCAGTACTTATGAAGCTTTCTTT. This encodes CASSTYEAFF.

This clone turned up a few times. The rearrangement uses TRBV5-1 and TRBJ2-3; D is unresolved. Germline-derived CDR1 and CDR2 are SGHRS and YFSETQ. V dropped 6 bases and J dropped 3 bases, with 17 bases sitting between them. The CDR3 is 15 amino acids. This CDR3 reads CASTAGFVGTDTQYF. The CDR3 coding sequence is TGCGCCAGCACCGCCGGATTTGTGGGGACAGATACGCAGTATTTT.

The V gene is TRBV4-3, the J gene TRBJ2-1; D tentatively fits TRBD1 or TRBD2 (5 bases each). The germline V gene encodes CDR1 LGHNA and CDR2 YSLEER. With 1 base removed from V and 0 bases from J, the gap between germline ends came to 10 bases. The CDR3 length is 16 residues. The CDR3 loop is CASSQGGSSSYNEQFF. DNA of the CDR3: TGCGCCAGCAGCCAAGGGGGGAGCAGCTCCTACAATGAGCAGTTCTTC.

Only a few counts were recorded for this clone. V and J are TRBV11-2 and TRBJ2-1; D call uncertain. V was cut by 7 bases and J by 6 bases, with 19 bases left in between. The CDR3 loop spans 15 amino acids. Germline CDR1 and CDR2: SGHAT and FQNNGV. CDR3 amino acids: CASTKDQAYFNEQFF. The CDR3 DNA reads TGTGCCAGCACCAAAGACCAGGCTTACTTCAATGAGCAGTTCTTC.

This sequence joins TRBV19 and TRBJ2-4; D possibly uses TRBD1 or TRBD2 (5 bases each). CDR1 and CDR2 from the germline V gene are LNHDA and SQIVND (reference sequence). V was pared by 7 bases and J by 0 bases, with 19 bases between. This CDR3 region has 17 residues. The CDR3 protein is CASTPEVGPLAKNIQYF. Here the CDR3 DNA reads TGTGCCAGTACCCCTGAGGTGGGACCTCTAGCCAAAAACATTCAGTACTTC.

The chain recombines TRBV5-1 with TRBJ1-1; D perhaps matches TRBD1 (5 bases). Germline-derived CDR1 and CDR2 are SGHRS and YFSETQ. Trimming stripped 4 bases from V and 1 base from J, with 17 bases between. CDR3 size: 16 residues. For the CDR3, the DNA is TGCGCCAGCAGCCCCGGTTTAACGGACACGAACACTGAAGCTTTCTTT. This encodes CASSPGLTDTNTEAFF.

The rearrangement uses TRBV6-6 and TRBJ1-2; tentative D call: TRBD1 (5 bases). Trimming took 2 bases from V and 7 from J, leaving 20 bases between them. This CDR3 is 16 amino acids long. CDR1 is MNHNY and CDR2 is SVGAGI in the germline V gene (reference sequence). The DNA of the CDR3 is TGTGCCAGCAGTTACAGAAGTGGGGGGGGACCCTCTGGCTACACCTTC. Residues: CASSYRSGGGPSGYTF.

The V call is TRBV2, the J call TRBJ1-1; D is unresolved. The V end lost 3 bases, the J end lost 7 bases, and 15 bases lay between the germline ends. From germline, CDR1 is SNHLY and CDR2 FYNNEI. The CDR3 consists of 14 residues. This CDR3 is CASSDVSVNLEAFF. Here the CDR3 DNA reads TGTGCCAGCAGTGACGTTTCCGTAAATCTTGAAGCTTTCTTT.